This TCR beta chain emerged from a study of T cell changes during pregnancy in multiple sclerosis. Trimming at V came to 4 bases and at J to 0 bases, leaving 2 bases not matched to a gene. Germline V CDR1 and CDR2: SNHLY, FYNNEI. The CDR3 length is 15 residues. Clones were sequenced by immunoSEQ multiplex PCR, and TCRdb holds only the in-frame ones, with some missing. In the table there are almost 65,000 clones, around 92% of which are singletons. The input for sequencing was peripheral blood, taken in the first trimester of pregnancy. The chain has TRBV2 and TRBJ2-1, with TRBD1 matching over 8 bases. This clonotype was sampled from a female donor with multiple sclerosis, enrolled in a pregnancy study. CDR3 DNA sequence: TGTGCCAGCAGTGGACAGGGGAGCTCCTACAATGAGCAGTTCTTC. It yields the protein CASSGQGSSYNEQFF.